The 22 T cell receptor beta chains reported below all come from one sample, sequenced in a study of a mutant IDH1 vaccine in newly diagnosed glioma. Documented time point: week 35, safety follow-up. The investigators gave 300 ug of mutant IDH1 20-mer peptide in each vaccine dose, together with topical imiquimod. The protocol was immunoSEQ multiplex PCR, while the TCRdb copy is restricted to in-frame clones and leaves out a portion. The table records tens of thousands of clones, 80% to 85% of them present only once. Antigen specificity for these receptors is unknown. The sequenced sample was PBMCs, obtained from a glioma patient whose treatment included an IDH1 peptide vaccine. These receptors all come from a woman between 18 and 29 years old with glioma.

This clone came up a few times. This rearrangement joins TRBV9 to TRBJ2-1, with D unresolved. There are 13 residues in the CDR3. Germline V gene sequence: CDR1 SGDLS, CDR2 YYNGEE. V dropped 3 bases and J dropped 0 bases, with 4 bases sitting between them. CDR3 protein: CASSGSSYNEQFF. In DNA form, the CDR3 reads TGTGCCAGCAGCGGGAGCTCCTACAATGAGCAGTTCTTC.

This clone has only a few counts. This chain joins TRBV12-5 and TRBJ1-1; weak D call: TRBD1 (6 bases). The germline gives CDR1 LGHNT, CDR2 FRNRAP. There are 13 residues in the CDR3. V was cut by 0 bases and J by 8 bases, with 10 bases left in between. The CDR3 protein is CASGLVHGTEAFF. CDR3 sequence (DNA): TGTGCTAGTGGTTTGGTACACGGGACAGAAGCTTTCTTT.

This clone was seen only a few times. This chain joins TRBV9 and TRBJ1-1; no clear D. V lost 5 bases to trimming and J lost 8 bases, with 10 bases between them. The CDR3 is 11 residues long. Germline V gene lookup returns CDR1 SGDLS and CDR2 YYNGEE. CDR3 sequence (DNA): TGTGCCAGCAGTTCGGGGATCGAAGCTTTCTTT. As protein: CASSSGIEAFF.

V is TRBV25-1 and J is TRBJ2-1, with a tentative D call TRBD1 (8 bases). Per germline, CDR1 MGHDK and CDR2 SYGVNS. V gave up 4 bases and J gave up 12 bases, with 22 bases separating them. This CDR3 region has 15 residues. The CDR3 here is CASSAPDRAGRGQFF. DNA of the CDR3: TGTGCCAGCAGTGCGCCGGACAGGGCGGGGAGGGGGCAGTTCTTC.

This clone has only one observation. This chain's CDR3 is CASSRGGNRGTGELFF. CDR3 in DNA: TGTGCCAGCAGTCGGGGTGGCAACAGGGGCACCGGGGAGCTGTTTTTT. The chain is built from TRBV6-6 and TRBJ2-2; 7 bases are a match to TRBD1. This CDR3 has 16 amino acids. Germline-derived CDR1 and CDR2 are MNHNY and SVGAGI (reference sequence). The trim removed 5 bases at V and 4 bases at J, leaving 10 bases unmatched.

The chain recombines TRBV30 with TRBJ2-1; no definite D call. CDR3 size: 13 residues. V lost 2 bases to trimming and J lost 9 bases, with 14 bases between them. Germline CDR1 is GTSNPN and CDR2 is SVGIG (reference sequence). DNA of the CDR3: TGTGCCTGGAGTCTAACGTCTAACGGTGAGCAGTTCTTC. The encoded protein is CAWSLTSNGEQFF.

J is TRBJ2-2 and V is TRBV4-2, with a tentative D call TRBD1 (6 bases). Germline V gives CDR1 LGHNA, CDR2 YNFKEQ. The CDR3 sequence is 19 residues long. V lost 0 bases and J 1 base, leaving 18 bases between the germline ends. The CDR3 DNA reads TGTGCCAGCAGCCAAGAAGCCGCGGACAGCCTTCTGAACACCGGGGAGCTGTTTTTT. Translation: CASSQEAADSLLNTGELFF.

The chain combines TRBV27 with TRBJ1-2, with D possibly TRBD1 on 5 matching bases. The V gene's germline CDR1 is MNHEY and CDR2 SMNVEV (reference sequence). The CDR3 sequence is 16 residues long. Between the trimmed V and J ends, which lost 4 bases and 7 bases, there was a span of 22 bases. The DNA of the CDR3 is TGTGCCAGCAGTTACAGGACTACTAGTAGGATTAGTGGCTACACCTTC. It encodes CASSYRTTSRISGYTF.

This chain joins TRBV5-6 and TRBJ2-2; 9 bases are shared with TRBD1. This CDR3 region has 15 residues. Germline trimming cut 0 bases from V and 3 bases from J; bases unmatched to any gene: 0. Germline V gene data show CDR1 as SGHDT and CDR2 as YYEEEE. In nucleotides, the CDR3 is TGTGCCAGCAGCTTGGGACAGGGGGACACCGGGGAGCTGTTTTTT. As protein: CASSLGQGDTGELFF.

V usage is TRBV19 and J usage is TRBJ2-7; TRBD2 might be the D (5 bases). V lost 4 bases, J lost 3 bases, and 13 bases lay in between. The CDR3 runs 14 residues. Per germline, CDR1 LNHDA and CDR2 SQIVND (reference sequence). In DNA form, the CDR3 reads TGTGCCAGTAGTAGCAGGACTGGCCGCTACGAGCAGTACTTC. Protein sequence: CASSSRTGRYEQYF.

V is TRBV6-5 and J is TRBJ2-3; D remains ambiguous. CDR1 and CDR2 from the germline V gene are MNHEY and SVGAGI. This CDR3 region has 14 residues. The V and J ends lost 5 bases and 5 bases respectively, with 14 bases between them. DNA of the CDR3: TGTGCCAGCAGTCGACGCAACAACGTAGATACGCAGTATTTT. Residues: CASSRRNNVDTQYF.

The gene calls are TRBV6-1 and TRBJ1-5, with unresolved D. CDR3 length equals 13 residues. Germline V gene sequence: CDR1 MNHNS, CDR2 SASEGT. Between the trimmed V and J ends, which lost 4 bases and 5 bases, there was a span of 9 bases. The CDR3 DNA is TGTGCCAGCAGTGTAGGAGGTGATCAGCCCCAGCATTTT. Its translation is CASSVGGDQPQHF.

The CDR3 nucleotides are TGCGCCAGCAGCCCGGGACTAGCTTCCTACGAGCAGTACTTC. It is translated as CASSPGLASYEQYF. The chain has TRBV5-1 and TRBJ2-7; 9 bases align to TRBD2. The junction had 3 bases not matched to a gene; V was cut back by 4 bases and J by 1 base. Germline loops: CDR1 SGHRS, CDR2 YFSETQ. The CDR3 extends over 14 amino acids.

The chain uses TRBV7-9 and TRBJ1-1, with D possibly TRBD1 on 5 matching bases. Germline V gives CDR1 SEHNR, CDR2 FQNEAQ (reference sequence). This CDR3 contains 12 residues. Trimming took 6 bases from V and 4 from J, leaving 9 bases between them. The chain's CDR3 is CASRWDGTEAFF. CDR3 coding DNA: TGTGCCAGCAGATGGGACGGCACTGAAGCTTTCTTT.

The rearrangement joins TRBV11-2 to TRBJ2-7; a possible D gene is TRBD1 (6 bases). The germline V and J ends were trimmed by 3 bases and 2 bases, with 14 bases remaining between them. Germline-derived CDR1 and CDR2 are SGHAT and FQNNGV. There are 15 residues in the CDR3. CDR3 nucleotide sequence: TGTGCCAGCAGCTTCCGACCGGGACACACCTACGAGCAGTACTTC. It yields the protein CASSFRPGHTYEQYF.

The chain employs TRBV9 and TRBJ2-7; TRBD2 is a possible D gene (5 bases). V shed 2 bases and J shed 5 bases, with 14 bases lying between them. Germline CDR1 is SGDLS and CDR2 is YYNGEE. This CDR3 spans 14 amino acids. In nucleotides, the CDR3 is TGTGCCAGCAGCGTCGGAGGAACGGGCGACGAGCAGTACTTC. It specifies CASSVGGTGDEQYF.

V is TRBV12-5 and J is TRBJ1-5; D is uncertain. This CDR3 has 14 residues. V was cut by 6 bases and J by 1 base, with 10 bases left in between. From germline, CDR1 is LGHNT and CDR2 FRNRAP. The CDR3 nucleotides read TGTGCTAGTGGCCCGGACGGCAGCAATCAGCCCCAGCATTTT. Protein sequence: CASGPDGSNQPQHF.

The chain couples TRBV27 to TRBJ2-4; 16 nucleotides match TRBD2. The length of the CDR3 is 16 residues. The V gene end was trimmed by 6 bases and the J gene end by 12 bases; junction bases not matched to a gene: 11. CDR1 is MNHEY and CDR2 is SMNVEV in the germline V gene (reference sequence). The CDR3 DNA reads TGTGCCAGCAGCACGGGACTAGCGGGAGGGTCGTCGTCTCAGTACTTC. Amino acids: CASSTGLAGGSSSQYF.

This sequence joins TRBV7-6 and TRBJ2-7, with D perhaps matching TRBD2 (5 bases). With 5 bases removed from V and 2 bases from J, the gap between germline ends came to 10 bases. CDR1 and CDR2 from the germline V gene are SGHVS and FNYEAQ. CDR3 size: 13 residues. The DNA of the CDR3 is TGTGCCAGCAGCCCCGGGGATACCTACGAGCAGTACTTC. Its translation: CASSPGDTYEQYF.

This clone has just a few counts. The V and J genes are TRBV9 and TRBJ2-1, with TRBD2 as a possible D gene (5 bases). V was trimmed by 4 bases and J by 7 bases, leaving 15 bases between them. This CDR3 has 14 residues. Germline lookup yields CDR1 SGDLS and CDR2 YYNGEE. CDR3 protein: CASSPPSRENEQFF. CDR3 nucleotides: TGTGCCAGCAGCCCCCCGTCGAGGGAAAATGAGCAGTTCTTC.

CDR3 bases: TGTGCCAGTAGTTCCCGGGGGGAGGGTTATCGGTCTGAGAACACTGAAGCTTTCTTT. Its translation is CASSSRGEGYRSENTEAFF. The chain employs TRBV19 and TRBJ1-1; tentative D call: TRBD1 (5 bases). V was shortened by 5 bases and J by 1 base, with 26 bases between the two germline ends. CDR1 is LNHDA and CDR2 is SQIVND in the germline V gene (reference sequence). The CDR3 has 19 residues.

This chain uses TRBV30 with TRBJ2-3; 9 nucleotides line up with TRBD2. The germline CDR1 and CDR2 sequences are GTSNPN and SVGIG (reference sequence). The CDR3 spans 14 residues. Germline trimming cut 1 base from V and 3 bases from J; bases unmatched to any gene: 2. Here the CDR3 DNA reads TGTGCCTGGAGTGATAGCGGGAGAACAGATACGCAGTATTTT. Amino acid sequence: CAWSDSGRTDTQYF.